This T cell receptor (beta chain) comes out of a study of identical twins. From the 5' RACE reads, TCRdb called clonotypes with MiXCR, one entry per CDR3 protein. The table has around 1.7 million distinct CDR3 sequences, 25% to 35% seen once. Trimming removed 7 bases from V and 3 bases from J; junction bases left unmatched: 14. This CDR3 is 17 amino acids long. The sequenced sample was cord blood. This TCR came from a newborn girl in good health. V usage is TRBV12-3 or TRBV12-4 and J usage is TRBJ2-2; 7 bases fit TRBD1. The CDR3: CASIRRGRRVDTGELFF. The DNA for the CDR3 is TGTGCCAGCATTCGAAGGGGGCGCAGGGTGGACACCGGGGAGCTGTTTTTT.